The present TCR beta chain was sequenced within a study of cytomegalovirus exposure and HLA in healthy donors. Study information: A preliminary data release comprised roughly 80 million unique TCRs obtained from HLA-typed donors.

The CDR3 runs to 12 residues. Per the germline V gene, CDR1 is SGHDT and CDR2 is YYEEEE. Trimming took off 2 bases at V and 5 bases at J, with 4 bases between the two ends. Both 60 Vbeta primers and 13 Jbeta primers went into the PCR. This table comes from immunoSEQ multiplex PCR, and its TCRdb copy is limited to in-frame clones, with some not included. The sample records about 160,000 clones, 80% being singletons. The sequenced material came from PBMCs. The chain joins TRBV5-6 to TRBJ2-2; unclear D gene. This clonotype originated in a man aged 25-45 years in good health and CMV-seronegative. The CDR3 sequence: CASSFLTGELFF. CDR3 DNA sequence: TGTGCCAGCAGCTTCCTGACCGGGGAGCTGTTTTTT.